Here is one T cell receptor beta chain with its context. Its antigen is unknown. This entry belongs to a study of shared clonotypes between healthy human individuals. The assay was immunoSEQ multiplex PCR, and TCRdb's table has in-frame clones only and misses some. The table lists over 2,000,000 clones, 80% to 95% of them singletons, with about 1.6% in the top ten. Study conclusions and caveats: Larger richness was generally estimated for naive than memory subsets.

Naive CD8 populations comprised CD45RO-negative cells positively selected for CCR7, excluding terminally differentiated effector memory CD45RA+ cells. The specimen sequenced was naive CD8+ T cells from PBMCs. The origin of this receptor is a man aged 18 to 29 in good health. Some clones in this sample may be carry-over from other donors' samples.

The CDR3 reads CASSYTPGVNTEAFF. The DNA for the CDR3 is TGTGCCAGCAGTTATACCCCAGGGGTGAACACTGAAGCTTTCTTT. This chain uses TRBV6-5 with TRBJ1-1; maybe TRBD1 (6 bases). The CDR3 is made up of 15 amino acids. Germline lookup yields CDR1 MNHEY and CDR2 SVGAGI. V lost 3 bases, J lost 0 bases, and 11 bases lay in between.